These 10 T cell receptor beta chains came from one sample sequenced in a study of T cell responses to AZD1222 COVID-19 vaccine. Method: immunoSEQ multiplex PCR; TCRdb's copy keeps in-frame clones and lacks some. The sample shows 150,000 to 200,000 clones, just under 90% of them seen only once. The sample was peripheral blood, taken on day 0 of AZD1222 vaccination. The receptors originated from an adult in good health.

The DNA for the CDR3 is TGTGCCAGCAGTTTGCAAGTGGTTAATTTTGGCTACACCTTC. This translates into CASSLQVVNFGYTF. The V call is TRBV28, the J call TRBJ1-2; the D is unclear. The CDR3 has 14 amino acids. The V and J ends lost 3 bases and 7 bases respectively, with 15 bases between them. Germline CDR1 and CDR2: MDHEN and SYDVKM.

In this sample, this clone turned up once. The chain is built from TRBV9 and TRBJ1-3; tentatively, D is TRBD1 (5 bases). This CDR3 region has 13 residues. Germline V gene sequence: CDR1 SGDLS, CDR2 YYNGEE. Trimming stripped 3 bases from V and 3 bases from J, with 7 bases between. The CDR3 loop reads CASSGGNGNTIYF. The CDR3 DNA follows: TGTGCCAGCAGCGGGGGGAATGGAAACACCATATATTTT.

The CDR3 loop reads CASSYSHGSYGYTF. The DNA for the CDR3 is TGTGCCAGCAGTTACTCACACGGCTCCTATGGCTACACCTTC. The V gene is TRBV6-5, the J gene TRBJ1-2; D unclear. V shed 0 bases and J shed 4 bases, with 9 bases lying between them. CDR3 size: 14 residues. The germline gives CDR1 MNHEY, CDR2 SVGAGI.

This clone was counted a single time. The chain has TRBV12-3 or TRBV12-4 and TRBJ2-7, with D perhaps TRBD1 (6 bases). This CDR3 is built from 11 residues. V lost 6 bases, J lost 6 bases, and 9 bases lay in between. CDR3 residues: CASSQGSEQYF. CDR3 DNA: TGTGCCAGCAGCCAGGGGTCCGAGCAGTACTTC.

This sequence joins TRBV7-9 and TRBJ1-6; TRBD1 agrees at 9 bases. The length of the CDR3 is 15 residues. After removal of 5 bases from V and 7 bases from J, the junction contained 6 bases not matched to a gene. CDR1 and CDR2 from the germline V gene are SEHNR and FQNEAQ (reference sequence). The CDR3 sequence: CASSQRTGDNSPLHF. In nucleotides, the CDR3 is TGTGCCAGCAGCCAAAGGACAGGGGACAATTCACCCCTCCACTTT.

The chain couples TRBV6-5 to TRBJ1-2; D might be TRBD1 (5 bases). Between the trimmed V and J ends, which lost 8 bases and 4 bases, there was a span of 11 bases. The CDR3 contains 12 residues. Germline loops: CDR1 MNHEY, CDR2 SVGAGI. The CDR3: CASFWGSYGYTF. In DNA, the CDR3 is TGTGCCAGCTTCTGGGGCAGCTATGGCTACACCTTC.

The chain is built from TRBV12-3 or TRBV12-4 and TRBJ1-5, with 7 nucleotides matching TRBD1. The CDR3 runs to 12 residues. The trim removed 6 bases at V and 7 bases at J, leaving 3 bases unmatched. The CDR3 DNA reads as TGTGCCAGCAGACAGGGGAACCAGCCCCAGCATTTT. Translation gives CASRQGNQPQHF.

The chain combines TRBV7-2 with TRBJ1-2; no firm D call. CDR3 length: 15 amino acids. The V end was cut by 5 bases, the J end by 4 bases, with 17 bases between. CDR1 is SGHTA, CDR2 FQGNSA, per germline. Written as DNA, the CDR3 is TGTGCCAGCAGCCCGCGGACTCCCTTAGGCTATGGCTACACCTTC. Protein product: CASSPRTPLGYGYTF.

The chain is built from TRBV11-2 and TRBJ2-5; 8 nucleotides agree with TRBD1. This CDR3 is built from 14 residues. The trim removed 5 bases at V and 9 bases at J, leaving 11 bases unmatched. CDR1 and CDR2 from the germline V gene are SGHAT and FQNNGV. CDR3 in DNA: TGTGCCAGCAGCCCAGGGGGCCCCCCGGTGGCCCAGTACTTC. This gives the protein CASSPGGPPVAQYF.

The rearrangement uses TRBV7-9 and TRBJ1-3; D is possibly TRBD1 (5 bases). Trimming removed 6 bases from V and 8 bases from J, with 17 bases in between. Germline CDR1 is SEHNR and CDR2 is FQNEAQ (reference sequence). The CDR3 sequence is 14 residues long. In nucleotides, the CDR3 is TGTGCCAGCAGATACCCGAACCCCAGGGACACCATATATTTT. Translating gives CASRYPNPRDTIYF.